The T cell receptor (beta chain) described here comes from a study of blood T cell repertoires in COVID-19. The overall study: COVID-19 samples, acute and convalescent, were from the United States, Italy and Spain. In each case, the material was cDNA or gDNA derived from T cells, B-cell-depleted T cells, or PBMCs.

As handled by the study authors: Using reference gene primer amplification, nucleated cell counts were estimated. Only in-frame clones appear in the TCRdb table, and some are missing; sequencing was by immunoSEQ multiplex PCR. V and J calls and clone size are copied from that table; D and trimming were computed from the DNA. The sample consists of some 200,000 clones, roughly 80% of them appearing once. Trimming left V 4 bases short and J 7 bases short, with 17 bases between. CDR1 GTSNPN and CDR2 SVGIG come from the germline V gene (reference sequence). The CDR3 runs to 15 residues. Material: peripheral blood. This clonotype originated in a woman aged 70 to 79 with acute or convalescent COVID-19. The V gene is TRBV30, the J gene TRBJ1-6; TRBD1 might be the D (6 bases). This chain's CDR3 is CAWIKRTAPNSPLHF. CDR3 in DNA: TGTGCCTGGATCAAAAGGACAGCCCCAAATTCACCCCTCCACTTT.